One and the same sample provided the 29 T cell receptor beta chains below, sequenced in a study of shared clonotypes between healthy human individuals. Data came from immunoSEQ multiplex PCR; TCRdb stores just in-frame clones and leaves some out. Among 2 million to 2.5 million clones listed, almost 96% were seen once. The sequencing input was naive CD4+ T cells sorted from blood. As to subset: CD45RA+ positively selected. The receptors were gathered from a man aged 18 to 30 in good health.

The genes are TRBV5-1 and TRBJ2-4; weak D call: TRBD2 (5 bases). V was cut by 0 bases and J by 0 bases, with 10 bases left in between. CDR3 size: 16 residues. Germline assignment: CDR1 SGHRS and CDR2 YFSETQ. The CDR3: CASSLGELVAKNIQYF. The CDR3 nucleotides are TGCGCCAGCAGCTTGGGGGAACTAGTAGCCAAAAACATTCAGTACTTC.

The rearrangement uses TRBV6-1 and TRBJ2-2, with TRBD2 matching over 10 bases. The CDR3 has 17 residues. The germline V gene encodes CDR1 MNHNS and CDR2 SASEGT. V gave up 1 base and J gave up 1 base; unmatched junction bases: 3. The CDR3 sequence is CASSEVWTSGNTGELFF. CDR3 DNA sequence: TGTGCCAGCAGTGAAGTATGGACTAGCGGGAACACCGGGGAGCTGTTTTTT.

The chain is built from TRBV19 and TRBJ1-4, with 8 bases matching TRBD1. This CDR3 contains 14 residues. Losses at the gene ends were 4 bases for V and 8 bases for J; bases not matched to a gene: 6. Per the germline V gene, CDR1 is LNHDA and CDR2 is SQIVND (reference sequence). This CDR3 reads CASSKTGVDEKLFF. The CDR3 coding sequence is TGTGCCAGTAGTAAGACAGGGGTGGACGAAAAACTGTTTTTT.

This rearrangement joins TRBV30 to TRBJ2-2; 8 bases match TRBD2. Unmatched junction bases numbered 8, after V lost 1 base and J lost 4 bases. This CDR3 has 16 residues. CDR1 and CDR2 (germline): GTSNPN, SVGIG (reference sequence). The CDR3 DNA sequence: TGTGCCTGGAGTGCTAATAGCGGGAAGGGCACCGGGGAGCTGTTTTTT. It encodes CAWSANSGKGTGELFF.

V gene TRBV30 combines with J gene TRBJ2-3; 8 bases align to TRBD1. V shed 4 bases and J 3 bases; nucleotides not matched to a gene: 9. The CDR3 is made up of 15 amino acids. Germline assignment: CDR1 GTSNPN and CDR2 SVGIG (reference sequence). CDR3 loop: CAWTATGVVTDTQYF. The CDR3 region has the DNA TGTGCCTGGACCGCGACAGGGGTAGTAACAGATACGCAGTATTTT.

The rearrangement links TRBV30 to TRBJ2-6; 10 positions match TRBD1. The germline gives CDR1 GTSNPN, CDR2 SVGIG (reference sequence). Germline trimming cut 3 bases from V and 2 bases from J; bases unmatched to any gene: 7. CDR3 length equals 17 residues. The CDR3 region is CAWRPGTGEAGANVLTF. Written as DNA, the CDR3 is TGTGCCTGGAGACCCGGGACAGGGGAAGCTGGGGCCAACGTCCTGACTTTC.

This chain's CDR3 is CASSVSGTGLEQYF. The DNA for the CDR3 is TGTGCCAGCAGCGTATCCGGGACAGGACTCGAGCAGTACTTC. The V gene is TRBV7-6, the J gene TRBJ2-7; 8 nucleotides align to TRBD1. Germline loops: CDR1 SGHVS, CDR2 FNYEAQ. Unmatched junction bases numbered 9, after V lost 5 bases and J lost 6 bases. CDR3 length equals 14 residues.

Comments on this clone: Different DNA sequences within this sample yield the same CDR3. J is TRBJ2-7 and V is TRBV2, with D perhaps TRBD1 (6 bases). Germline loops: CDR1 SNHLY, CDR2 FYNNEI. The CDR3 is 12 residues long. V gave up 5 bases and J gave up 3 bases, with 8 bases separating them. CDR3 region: CASSLDSYEQYF. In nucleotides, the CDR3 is TGTGCCAGCAGTCTGGACAGCTACGAGCAGTACTTC.

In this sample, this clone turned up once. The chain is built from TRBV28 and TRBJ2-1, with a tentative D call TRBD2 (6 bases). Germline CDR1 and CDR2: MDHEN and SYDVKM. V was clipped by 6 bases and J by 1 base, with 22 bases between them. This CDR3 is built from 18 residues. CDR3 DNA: TGTGCCAGCAGCCCTCTCCGGGGCTCCGGGGGTTCCTACAATGAGCAGTTCTTC. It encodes CASSPLRGSGGSYNEQFF.

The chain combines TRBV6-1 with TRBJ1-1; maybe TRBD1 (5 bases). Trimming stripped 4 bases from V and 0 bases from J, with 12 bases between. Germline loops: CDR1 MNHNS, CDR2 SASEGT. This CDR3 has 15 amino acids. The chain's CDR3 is CASSGDRLMNTEAFF. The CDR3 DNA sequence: TGTGCCAGCAGTGGTGACAGACTCATGAACACTGAAGCTTTCTTT.

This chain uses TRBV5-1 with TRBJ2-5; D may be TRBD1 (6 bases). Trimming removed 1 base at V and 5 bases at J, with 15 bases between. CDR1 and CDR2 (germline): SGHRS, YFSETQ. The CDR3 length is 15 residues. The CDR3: CASSLLDSSWETQYF. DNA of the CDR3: TGCGCCAGCAGCTTGTTGGACAGCTCTTGGGAGACCCAGTACTTC.

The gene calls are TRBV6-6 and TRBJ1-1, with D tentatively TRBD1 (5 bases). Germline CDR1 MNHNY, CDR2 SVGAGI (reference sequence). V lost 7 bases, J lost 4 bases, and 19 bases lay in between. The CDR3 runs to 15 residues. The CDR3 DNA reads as TGTGCCAGCAACCCCTCGGGGCAGGAGTCCACTGAAGCTTTCTTT. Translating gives CASNPSGQESTEAFF.

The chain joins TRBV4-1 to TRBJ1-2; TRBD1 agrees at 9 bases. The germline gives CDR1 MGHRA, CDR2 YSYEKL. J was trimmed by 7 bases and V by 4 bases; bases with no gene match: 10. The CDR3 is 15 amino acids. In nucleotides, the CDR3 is TGCGCCAGCAGCCCATCCGGGACAGGGATTAGTGGCTACACCTTC. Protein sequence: CASSPSGTGISGYTF.

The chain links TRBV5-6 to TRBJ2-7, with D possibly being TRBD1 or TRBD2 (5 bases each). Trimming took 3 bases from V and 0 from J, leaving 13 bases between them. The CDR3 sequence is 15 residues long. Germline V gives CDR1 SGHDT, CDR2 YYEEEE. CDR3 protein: CASSYGDRRSYEQYF. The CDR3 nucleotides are TGTGCCAGCAGCTATGGGGACCGTCGCTCCTACGAGCAGTACTTC.

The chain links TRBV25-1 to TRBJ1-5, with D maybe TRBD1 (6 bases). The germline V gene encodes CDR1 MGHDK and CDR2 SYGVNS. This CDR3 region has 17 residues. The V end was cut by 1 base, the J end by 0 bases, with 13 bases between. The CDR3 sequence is CASSESDRRNSNQPQHF. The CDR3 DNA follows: TGTGCCAGCAGTGAATCAGACAGGAGAAATAGCAATCAGCCCCAGCATTTT.

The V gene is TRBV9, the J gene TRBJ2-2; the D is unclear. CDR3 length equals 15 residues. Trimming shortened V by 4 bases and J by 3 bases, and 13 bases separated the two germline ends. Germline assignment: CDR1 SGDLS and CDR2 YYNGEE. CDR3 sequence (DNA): TGTGCCAGCAGCCCACTGACGGAATACACCGGGGAGCTGTTTTTT. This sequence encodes CASSPLTEYTGELFF.

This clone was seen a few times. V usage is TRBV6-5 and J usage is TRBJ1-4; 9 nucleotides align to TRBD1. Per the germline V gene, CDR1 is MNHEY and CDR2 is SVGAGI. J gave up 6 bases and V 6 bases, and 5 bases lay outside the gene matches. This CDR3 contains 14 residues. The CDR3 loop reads CASRIQGAHEKLFF. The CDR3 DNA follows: TGTGCCAGCAGAATACAGGGGGCGCATGAAAAACTGTTTTTT.

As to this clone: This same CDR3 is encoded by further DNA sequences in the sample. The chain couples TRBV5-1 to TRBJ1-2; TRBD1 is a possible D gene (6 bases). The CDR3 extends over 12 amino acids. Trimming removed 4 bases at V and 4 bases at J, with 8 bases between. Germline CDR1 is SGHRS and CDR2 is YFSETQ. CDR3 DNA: TGCGCCAGCAGCCTACAGGGCTATGGCTACACCTTC. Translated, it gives CASSLQGYGYTF.

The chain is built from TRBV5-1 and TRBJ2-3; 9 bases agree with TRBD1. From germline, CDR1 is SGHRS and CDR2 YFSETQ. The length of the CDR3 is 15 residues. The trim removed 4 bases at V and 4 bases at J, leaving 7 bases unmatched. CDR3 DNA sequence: TGCGCCAGCAGCACACTAGGACAGGGGTCAGATACGCAGTATTTT. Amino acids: CASSTLGQGSDTQYF.

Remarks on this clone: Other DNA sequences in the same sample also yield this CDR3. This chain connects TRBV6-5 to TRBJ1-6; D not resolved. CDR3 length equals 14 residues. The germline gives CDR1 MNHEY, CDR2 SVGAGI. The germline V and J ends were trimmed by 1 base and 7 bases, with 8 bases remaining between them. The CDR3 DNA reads TGTGCCAGCAGTTACTTGGGAGGGAATTCACCCCTCCACTTT. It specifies CASSYLGGNSPLHF.

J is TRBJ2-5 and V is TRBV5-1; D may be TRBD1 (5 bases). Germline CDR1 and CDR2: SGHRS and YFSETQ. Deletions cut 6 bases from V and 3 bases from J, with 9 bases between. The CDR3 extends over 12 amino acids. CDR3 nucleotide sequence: TGCGCCAGCAAACAGGAGAAAGAGACCCAGTACTTC. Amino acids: CASKQEKETQYF.

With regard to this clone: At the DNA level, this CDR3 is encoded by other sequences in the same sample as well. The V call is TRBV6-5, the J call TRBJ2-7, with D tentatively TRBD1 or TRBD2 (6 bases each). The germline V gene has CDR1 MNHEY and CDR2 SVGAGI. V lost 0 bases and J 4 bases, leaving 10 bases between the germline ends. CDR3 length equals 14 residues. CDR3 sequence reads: CASSYSGGPYEQYF. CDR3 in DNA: TGTGCCAGCAGTTACTCGGGGGGCCCGTACGAGCAGTACTTC.

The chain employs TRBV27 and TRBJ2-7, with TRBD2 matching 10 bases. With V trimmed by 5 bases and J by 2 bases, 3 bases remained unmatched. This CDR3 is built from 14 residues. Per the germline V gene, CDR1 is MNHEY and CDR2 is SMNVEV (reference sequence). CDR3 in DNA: TGTGCCAGCAGTGCTCTAGCGGGGGCCTACGAGCAGTACTTC. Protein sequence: CASSALAGAYEQYF.

CDR3 region: CASNVRFGELFF. The CDR3 region has the DNA TGCGCCAGCAACGTCCGGTTCGGGGAGCTGTTTTTT. The genes are TRBV5-1 and TRBJ2-2; D is unclear. Trimming cost V 6 bases and J 7 bases, with 10 bases left between them. The CDR3 runs to 12 residues. Germline loops: CDR1 SGHRS, CDR2 YFSETQ.

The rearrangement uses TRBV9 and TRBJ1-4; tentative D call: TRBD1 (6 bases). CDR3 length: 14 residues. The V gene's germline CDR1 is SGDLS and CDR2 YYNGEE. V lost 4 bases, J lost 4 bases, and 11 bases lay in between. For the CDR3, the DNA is TGTGCCAGCAGCCAAGGGGGGATTAATGAAAAACTGTTTTTT. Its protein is CASSQGGINEKLFF.

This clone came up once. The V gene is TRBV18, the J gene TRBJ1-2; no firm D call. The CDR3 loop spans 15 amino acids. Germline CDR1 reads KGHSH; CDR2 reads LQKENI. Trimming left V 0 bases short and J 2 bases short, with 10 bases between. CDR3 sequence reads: CASSPPEWANYGYTF. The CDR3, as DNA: TGTGCCAGCTCACCACCGGAGTGGGCAAACTATGGCTACACCTTC.

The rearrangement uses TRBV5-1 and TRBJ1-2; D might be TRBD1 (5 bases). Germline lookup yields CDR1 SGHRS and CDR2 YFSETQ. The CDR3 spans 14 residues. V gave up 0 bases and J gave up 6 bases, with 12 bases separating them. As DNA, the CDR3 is TGCGCCAGCAGCTTGGATGGGGGTAGGGATGGCTACACCTTC. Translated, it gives CASSLDGGRDGYTF.

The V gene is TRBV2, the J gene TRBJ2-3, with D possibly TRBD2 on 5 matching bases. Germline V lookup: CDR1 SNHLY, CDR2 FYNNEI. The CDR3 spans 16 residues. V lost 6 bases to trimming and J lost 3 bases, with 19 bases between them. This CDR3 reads CASSDLDRRRTDTQYF. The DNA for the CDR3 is TGTGCCAGCAGCGATTTGGACCGAAGGAGGACAGATACGCAGTATTTT.

CDR3 in amino acids: CASSSRAPSTGPHSTF. The DNA for the CDR3 is TGTGCCAGCAGCTCCCGAGCCCCCTCGACAGGGCCCCACTCCACCTTC. The gene calls are TRBV5-4 and TRBJ1-2, with TRBD1 matching 7 bases. The germline CDR1 and CDR2 sequences are SGHNT and YYREEE (reference sequence). V lost 3 bases and J lost 13; bases outside the gene matches: 21. The CDR3 extends over 16 amino acids.